The source of this TCR beta chain is a study of CD4 T cells in relation to SARS-CoV-2 and coronaviruses. On this clone itself: What it binds is not known.

TCRdb's copy holds only in-frame clones and misses some; the assay was immunoSEQ multiplex PCR. The sample lists tens of thousands of clones; around 72% were seen once. CDR1 SEHNR and CDR2 FQNEAQ come from the germline V gene (reference sequence). The ends were cut back, 1 base at V and 1 base at J, with 7 bases in the middle. This CDR3 spans 14 amino acids. The unexposed donors gave CD4+ T cells in about 2010-2019, prior to COVID-19. The cells were cultured for about ten days before CD4+ T cells were isolated. Unexposed-donor CD4+ T cells were probed with SARS-CoV-2 S/N and four cold-coronavirus spikes, cells permitting.

The receptor was isolated from a human donor in good health. The genes are TRBV7-9 and TRBJ1-1, with D hard to call. The sequencing input was CD4+ T cells from PBMCs, cultured in vitro. The CDR3, as DNA: TGTGCCAGCAGCTTAGTGATAGGGAACACTGAAGCTTTCTTT. Its protein is CASSLVIGNTEAFF.